Below, 32 T cell receptor beta chains from the same sample are listed, as sequenced in a study of blood T cell repertoires in COVID-19 (dated by TCRdb to about 2020). The library was obtained by the immunoSEQ multiplex PCR assay. The source is immuneACCESS, and TCRdb retained only in-frame sequences with V and J called. Part of the clones is not carried over; for the studies checked, unresolved V genes explain less than half of this, and the remainder is unexplained. The sample profile shows 120,000 to 150,000 clones; about 87% of them were found once. Clones ranked in the top ten supply less than 10% of the sample. Material: peripheral blood. Receptor source: a woman in her forties or fifties with active or convalescent COVID-19.

The J gene is TRBJ2-5, the V gene TRBV10-3; TRBD2 aligns across 10 bases. CDR1 is ENHRY and CDR2 is SYGVKD in the germline V gene. This CDR3 is built from 19 residues. Trimming at V came to 3 bases and at J to 7 bases, leaving 20 bases not matched to a gene. The CDR3 DNA is TGTGCCATCAGTGACTTCCCGTCCAGCGGGGGGGAGACCCTAGGGACCCAGTACTTC. This sequence encodes CAISDFPSSGGETLGTQYF.

The rearrangement links TRBV5-6 to TRBJ2-1, with TRBD2 matching over 8 bases. Trimming took 4 bases from V and 5 from J; bases not matched to a gene: 5. Per germline, CDR1 SGHDT and CDR2 YYEEEE. This CDR3 has 14 residues. CDR3 sequence: CASSTSGGDNEQFF. The CDR3 bases are TGTGCCAGCAGCACCAGCGGGGGAGACAATGAGCAGTTCTTC.

This chain joins TRBV29-1 and TRBJ1-2; TRBD1 matches at 9 bases. CDR3 length equals 13 residues. Losses at the gene ends were 6 bases for V and 4 bases for J; bases not matched to a gene: 6. Germline V gene sequence: CDR1 SQVTM, CDR2 ANQGSEA. The CDR3 protein is CSVMTGGSYGYTF. The CDR3 DNA follows: TGCAGCGTAATGACAGGGGGGTCCTATGGCTACACCTTC.

The rearrangement uses TRBV28 and TRBJ1-5; a weak D match, TRBD1 (5 bases). With 1 base removed from V and 9 bases from J, the gap between germline ends came to 13 bases. Looked up from germline, CDR1 is MDHEN and CDR2 is SYDVKM. The CDR3 is 14 residues long. The CDR3 protein is CASSLFSSQGPQHF. CDR3 nucleotides: TGTGCCAGCAGTTTATTTAGCAGCCAGGGGCCCCAGCATTTT.

This chain links TRBV6-5 with TRBJ2-7; perhaps TRBD2 as D (5 bases). V was trimmed by 5 bases and J by 2 bases, leaving 13 bases between them. There are 14 residues in the CDR3. Germline CDR1 MNHEY, CDR2 SVGAGI. CDR3 residues: CASSTGLLTYEQYF. Here the CDR3 DNA reads TGTGCCAGCAGTACTGGACTCCTAACCTACGAGCAGTACTTC.

The chain employs TRBV7-9 and TRBJ1-4, with 7 bases matching TRBD1. Germline V gene sequence: CDR1 SEHNR, CDR2 FQNEAQ (reference sequence). This CDR3 spans 16 amino acids. V shed 1 base, J shed 1 base, and the junction held 3 bases outside the gene matches. CDR3 coding DNA: TGTGCCAGCAGCTTAGACAGGGGTGTAACTAATGAAAAACTGTTTTTT. Residues: CASSLDRGVTNEKLFF. Using reference TRBV7-9 and TRBJ1-4 for the parts outside the CDR3, the full variable domain is DTGVSQNPRHKITKRGQNVTFRCDPISEHNRLYWYRQTLGQGPEFLTYFQNEAQLEKSRLLSDRFSAERPKGSFSTLEIQRTEQGDSAMYLCASSLDRGVTNEKLFFGSGTQLSVL.

The chain employs TRBV19 and TRBJ1-2; D might be TRBD1 (5 bases). The CDR3 has 15 residues. CDR1 and CDR2 (germline): LNHDA, SQIVND (reference sequence). Trimming stripped 3 bases from V and 2 bases from J, with 13 bases between. The chain's CDR3 is CASSIYRGSNYGYTF. As DNA, the CDR3 is TGTGCCAGTAGTATCTATAGGGGATCGAACTATGGCTACACCTTC.

The chain combines TRBV19 with TRBJ2-3, with 15 bases aligning to TRBD2. V was pared by 6 bases and J by 0 bases, with 4 bases of the junction left unmatched. CDR3 length equals 17 residues. Germline CDR1 LNHDA, CDR2 SQIVND (reference sequence). CDR3 sequence reads: CASSRTSGRESTDTQYF. In nucleotides, the CDR3 is TGTGCCAGTAGCCGGACTAGCGGGAGGGAGAGCACAGATACGCAGTATTTT. Drawing the rest from reference TRBV19 and TRBJ2-3, the complete variable domain is DGGITQSPKYLFRKEGQNVTLSCEQNLNHDAMYWYRQDPGQGLRLIYYSQIVNDFQKGDIAEGYSVSREKKESFPLTVTSAQKNPTAFYLCASSRTSGRESTDTQYFGPGTRLTVL.

The V call is TRBV4-2, the J call TRBJ1-1; D is unclear. The germline gives CDR1 LGHNA, CDR2 YNFKEQ. Trimming cost V 0 bases and J 7 bases, with 12 bases left between them. This CDR3 is 14 amino acids long. The CDR3 loop is CASSQDPGDREAFF. The CDR3 region has the DNA TGTGCCAGCAGCCAAGATCCCGGTGATCGTGAAGCTTTCTTT.

The chain combines TRBV4-1 with TRBJ2-3, with 7 bases that match TRBD2. Germline loops: CDR1 MGHRA, CDR2 YSYEKL. The V gene end was trimmed by 0 bases and the J gene end by 0 bases; junction bases not matched to a gene: 3. The length of the CDR3 is 16 residues. CDR3 nucleotides: TGCGCCAGCAGCCAAGAGGCTAGCGGCAGCACAGATACGCAGTATTTT. This encodes CASSQEASGSTDTQYF.

This chain connects TRBV28 to TRBJ2-1; 15 nucleotides align to TRBD2. Germline V CDR1 and CDR2: MDHEN, SYDVKM. The ends lost 4 bases at V and 2 bases at J; junction bases unmatched: 0. The CDR3 contains 16 residues. This chain's CDR3 is CASSWTSGRAYNEQFF. Here the CDR3 DNA reads TGTGCCAGCAGTTGGACTAGCGGGAGGGCCTACAATGAGCAGTTCTTC.

V usage is TRBV28 and J usage is TRBJ1-1, with 9 bases that match TRBD1. The germline V gene has CDR1 MDHEN and CDR2 SYDVKM. The CDR3 length is 16 residues. After removal of 2 bases from V and 4 bases from J, the junction contained 8 bases not matched to a gene. CDR3 protein: CASSLAPGQGLTEAFF. DNA of the CDR3: TGTGCCAGCAGTTTAGCTCCGGGACAGGGACTCACTGAAGCTTTCTTT.

The V and J genes are TRBV7-2 and TRBJ1-3; D possibly corresponds to TRBD1 (5 bases). The CDR3 runs 15 residues. Per germline, CDR1 SGHTA and CDR2 FQGNSA. Trimming took 4 bases from V and 0 from J, leaving 10 bases between them. The DNA for the CDR3 is TGTGCCAGCAGCTCCTACGACAGCTCTGGAAACACCATATATTTT. It is translated as CASSSYDSSGNTIYF.

The V gene is TRBV10-3, the J gene TRBJ2-3; no clear D gene. Germline CDR1 ENHRY, CDR2 SYGVKD. The CDR3 runs 15 residues. V was trimmed by 2 bases and J by 0 bases, leaving 9 bases between them. The DNA for the CDR3 is TGTGCCATCAGTGAGATCTCCTCTAGCACAGATACGCAGTATTTT. It translates to CAISEISSSTDTQYF.

A single count supports this clone. This chain joins TRBV5-8 and TRBJ1-5; 8 bases are a match to TRBD1. Germline CDR1 reads SGHTS; CDR2 reads YDEGEE. This CDR3 contains 17 residues. Trimming removed 4 bases from V and 1 base from J; junction bases left unmatched: 10. CDR3 region: CASSQVGQGGSNQPQHF. The CDR3 nucleotides read TGTGCCAGCAGCCAGGTCGGACAGGGAGGGAGCAATCAGCCCCAGCATTTT.

V and J are TRBV4-1 and TRBJ1-2; perhaps TRBD1 as D (6 bases). CDR3 length equals 15 residues. Germline values: CDR1 MGHRA, CDR2 YSYEKL. V shed 3 bases and J shed 2 bases, with 13 bases lying between them. CDR3 residues: CASSQGQIQNYGYTF. The CDR3 nucleotides read TGCGCCAGCAGCCAGGGACAAATACAAAACTATGGCTACACCTTC.

This clone was counted a few times. This sequence joins TRBV10-1 and TRBJ2-2, with D possibly matching TRBD1 (5 bases). Trimming took off 8 bases at V and 6 bases at J, with 16 bases between the two ends. Germline lookup yields CDR1 WNHNN and CDR2 SYGVQD (reference sequence). The CDR3 length is 14 residues. CDR3 sequence reads: CASPRDWIAGELFF. CDR3 coding DNA: TGCGCCAGCCCCAGGGATTGGATCGCCGGGGAGCTGTTTTTT.

The V and J genes are TRBV2 and TRBJ1-5; D is possibly TRBD1 (5 bases). The V and J ends lost 10 bases and 0 bases respectively, with 19 bases between them. Germline lookup yields CDR1 SNHLY and CDR2 FYNNEI. This CDR3 contains 16 residues. CDR3 in DNA: TGTGCCACCCAGGGTAAAAGGGATCATAGCAATCAGCCCCAGCATTTT. Translation: CATQGKRDHSNQPQHF. The full variable domain, with the rest looked up from reference TRBV2 and TRBJ1-5, is EPEVTQTPSHQVTQMGQEVILRCVPISNHLYFYWYRQILGQKVEFLVSFYNNEISEKSEIFDDQFSVERPDGSNFTLKIRSTKLEDSAMYFCATQGKRDHSNQPQHFGDGTRLSIL.

The chain carries TRBV5-6 and TRBJ2-7; the D gene is possibly TRBD2 (6 bases). CDR1 is SGHDT, CDR2 YYEEEE, per germline. The CDR3 totals 17 residues. V was trimmed by 4 bases and J by 3 bases, leaving 23 bases between them. CDR3 sequence: CASSPAGGNLGLYEQYF. Here the CDR3 DNA reads TGTGCCAGCAGCCCTGCTGGGGGGAATCTTGGGCTCTACGAGCAGTACTTC.

The V and J genes are TRBV20-1 and TRBJ2-7; D unresolved. The CDR3 spans 11 residues. Germline CDR1 is DFQATT and CDR2 is SNEGSKA (reference sequence). Trimming shortened V by 3 bases and J by 6 bases, and 9 bases separated the two germline ends. The CDR3 DNA sequence: TGCAGTGCTAGCGTTTTATCCGAGCAGTACTTC. This sequence encodes CSASVLSEQYF.

J is TRBJ2-2 and V is TRBV7-8; the D is unclear. Trimming stripped 1 base from V and 8 bases from J, with 14 bases between. The CDR3 length is 15 residues. Germline CDR1 and CDR2: SGHVS and FQNEAQ. The CDR3 DNA is TGTGCCAGCAGCTTAGATGGCATAGCTTTAGGGGAGCTGTTTTTT. Its protein is CASSLDGIALGELFF.

The chain is built from TRBV7-2 and TRBJ2-7, with D maybe TRBD1 (5 bases). The germline V gene encodes CDR1 SGHTA and CDR2 FQGNSA. This CDR3 has 17 residues. The V end lost 2 bases, the J end lost 0 bases, and 17 bases lay between the germline ends. CDR3 loop: CASSLTIEDTYSYEQYF. The DNA of the CDR3 is TGTGCCAGCAGCTTAACGATAGAGGACACGTACTCCTACGAGCAGTACTTC.

In its sample, this clone was seen a few times. The V call is TRBV4-3, the J call TRBJ2-7; D uncertain. The CDR3 consists of 15 residues. Trimming pared 0 bases from V and 1 base from J, leaving 10 bases between. Germline values: CDR1 LGHNA, CDR2 YSLEER. This CDR3 reads CASSQESQPSYEQYF. The DNA of the CDR3 is TGCGCCAGCAGCCAAGAATCACAGCCGTCCTACGAGCAGTACTTC.

The CDR3 coding sequence is TGTGCCAGCAGTCCCCGCGGGGGTAGCACAGATACGCAGTATTTT. It encodes CASSPRGGSTDTQYF. This chain uses TRBV27 with TRBJ2-3; TRBD2 matches at 7 bases. The V and J ends lost 5 bases and 0 bases, in that order; junction bases with no gene match: 5. Germline V gives CDR1 MNHEY, CDR2 SMNVEV (reference sequence). The CDR3 covers 15 residues.

The V and J genes are TRBV6-2 or TRBV6-3 and TRBJ1-2; D is unclear. Germline lookup yields CDR1 MNHEY and CDR2 SVGEGT. This CDR3 contains 13 residues. Trimming cost V 2 bases and J 8 bases, with 12 bases left between them. CDR3 nucleotides: TGTGCCAGCAGTTACGAGTCGGTGCGGGGCTACACCTTC. Its translation is CASSYESVRGYTF.

The chain employs TRBV9 and TRBJ2-1; TRBD2 agrees at 8 bases. The CDR3 covers 15 residues. Germline assignment: CDR1 SGDLS and CDR2 YYNGEE. The trim removed 4 bases at V and 4 bases at J, leaving 7 bases unmatched. Here the CDR3 reads CASSSGLAAYNEQFF. For the CDR3, the DNA is TGTGCCAGCAGCTCCGGACTAGCAGCATACAATGAGCAGTTCTTC.

The chain has TRBV6-5 and TRBJ1-1, with a tentative D call TRBD1 (5 bases). Germline CDR1 and CDR2: MNHEY and SVGAGI. CDR3 length: 13 amino acids. Between the trimmed V and J ends, which lost 2 bases and 3 bases, there was a span of 7 bases. The CDR3 nucleotides are TGTGCCAGCAGTTACGCCAGGGACACTGAAGCTTTCTTT. Encoded protein: CASSYARDTEAFF.

This chain connects TRBV28 to TRBJ1-2, with TRBD1 matching over 7 bases. The germline CDR1 and CDR2 sequences are MDHEN and SYDVKM. The CDR3 is 14 residues long. After removal of 2 bases from V and 3 bases from J, the junction contained 3 bases not matched to a gene. The CDR3 spells CASSLLTGDYGYTF. The CDR3 region has the DNA TGTGCCAGCAGTTTACTTACAGGGGACTATGGCTACACCTTC.

The V call is TRBV30, the J call TRBJ1-1; D is perhaps TRBD1 (6 bases). This CDR3 comprises 15 residues. CDR1 and CDR2 (germline): GTSNPN, SVGIG (reference sequence). V was shortened by 4 bases and J by 0 bases, with 15 bases between the two germline ends. This CDR3 is CAWKTWDTMNTEAFF. In DNA, the CDR3 is TGTGCCTGGAAAACCTGGGACACAATGAACACTGAAGCTTTCTTT.

This sequence joins TRBV7-9 and TRBJ2-3; 11 positions agree with TRBD2. V lost 7 bases and J lost 5; bases outside the gene matches: 8. CDR3 length: 15 residues. Per germline, CDR1 SEHNR and CDR2 FQNEAQ (reference sequence). The CDR3 loop is CASTLLAGGRDTQYF. In nucleotides, the CDR3 is TGTGCCAGCACCCTCTTAGCGGGGGGGAGAGATACGCAGTATTTT.

The chain carries TRBV24-1 and TRBJ1-1; tentative D call: TRBD1 (6 bases). V was pared by 4 bases and J by 6 bases, with 11 bases between. Germline V gene sequence: CDR1 KGHDR, CDR2 SFDVKD. This CDR3 is built from 13 residues. The CDR3 coding sequence is TGTGCCACCAGTGAAGCTAACAGGGCTGAAGCTTTCTTT. It encodes CATSEANRAEAFF.

This clone has only a few counts. This chain uses TRBV14 with TRBJ1-3, with a tentative D call TRBD1 (5 bases). V shed 0 bases and J shed 3 bases, with 18 bases lying between them. Germline V gene lookup returns CDR1 SGHDN and CDR2 FVKESK. CDR3 length: 18 amino acids. The CDR3 bases are TGTGCCAGCAGCCAAGAATTCGGCGTTAGGACATATGGAAACACCATATATTTT. Its protein product is CASSQEFGVRTYGNTIYF.